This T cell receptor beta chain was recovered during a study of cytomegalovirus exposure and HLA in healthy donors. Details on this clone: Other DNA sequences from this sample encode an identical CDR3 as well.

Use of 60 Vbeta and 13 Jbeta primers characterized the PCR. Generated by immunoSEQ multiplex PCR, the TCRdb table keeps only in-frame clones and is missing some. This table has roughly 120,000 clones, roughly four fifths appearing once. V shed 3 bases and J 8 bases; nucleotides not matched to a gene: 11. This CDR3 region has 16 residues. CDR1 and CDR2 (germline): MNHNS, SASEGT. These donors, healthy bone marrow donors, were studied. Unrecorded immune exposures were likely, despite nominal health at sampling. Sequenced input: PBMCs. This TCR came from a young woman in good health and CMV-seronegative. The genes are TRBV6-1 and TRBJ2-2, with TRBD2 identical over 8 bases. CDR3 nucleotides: TGTGCCAGCAGTGAGCGAGCGGGAGTTCGGACAGGGGAGCTGTTTTTT. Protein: CASSERAGVRTGELFF.